This T cell receptor beta chain emerged from a study of blood T cell repertoires in COVID-19. The germline CDR1 and CDR2 sequences are KGHSH and LQKENI. There are 14 residues in the CDR3. V lost 4 bases and J lost 1, with 10 bases in between. In the authors' methods: Estimates of nucleated cell counts were drawn from the amplification of reference gene primers. Some clones are missing from TCRdb's copy, which holds only in-frame ones; the method was immunoSEQ multiplex PCR. The DNA gave D and trimming, while V, J and clone size come from that table. This table holds around 250,000 clones, roughly 90% found once.

The sequence derives from a man between 60 and 75 years old with acute or convalescent COVID-19. The chain is built from TRBV18 and TRBJ1-1; the D gene is possibly TRBD1 (5 bases). The sequenced sample consisted of peripheral blood. In nucleotides, the CDR3 is TGTGCCAGCTCACGAGACAGTTCGAACACTGAAGCTTTCTTT. It specifies CASSRDSSNTEAFF.